This T cell receptor (beta chain) derives from a study of T cells in localized non-small cell lung cancer. Whole-study results and caveats: Detection in adjacent lung was observed for a median approximately 52 of the top 100 tumor clones. Peak T cell clonality was found in uninvolved adjacent lung, exceeding tumor.

The sample holds a few counts of this clone. No antigen is known for it. Measured with immunoSEQ multiplex PCR; TCRdb has only the in-frame clones, and not every one. The sample records roughly 2,100 clones, approximately 40% being singletons. The V gene lost 8 bases and the J gene lost 8 bases, with 13 bases spanning the gap. The CDR3 runs 12 residues. Germline CDR1 is MNHGY and CDR2 is SAAAGT. The material was lung tumor tissue, obtained before any cancer treatment. The TCR comes from a male donor at least 60 years old with stage II squamous cell lung carcinoma. The chain recombines TRBV6-8 with TRBJ2-4; weak D call: TRBD2 (6 bases). The CDR3 sequence is CASRDLGDIQYF. In DNA, the CDR3 is TGTGCCAGCCGGGACTTGGGGGACATTCAGTACTTC.